The rows below give T cell receptor beta chains drawn from one sample of a study of cytomegalovirus exposure and HLA in healthy donors. Here immunoSEQ multiplex PCR was the method, and the copy in TCRdb shows in-frame clones only, minus some. This table holds around 200,000 clones, about 79% found once. Sequenced: PBMCs. The receptors stem from a girl under 10 years old in good health and CMV-seropositive. Both conserved end residues are part of each CDR3. The order of the fields is clone size, D gene, J gene, V gene, CDR3 DNA, CDR3 protein. D genes are given only for firm matches. Where a row states a size, it is once, few, many or the class of an expanded clone; other rows omit it.

abundance: NA; d_gene: NA; j_gene: TRBJ2-1; v_gene: TRBV6-4; CDR3nt: TGTGCCAGCAGTGTATTACAGGAGTCCCATGAGCAGTTCTTC; CDR3aa: CASSVLQESHEQFF
abundance: NA; d_gene: TRBD2; j_gene: TRBJ2-1; v_gene: TRBV27; CDR3nt: TGTGCCAGCAATAAACTAGCGGTTTCCAGGGCAGGGCAGAATGAGCAGTTCTTC; CDR3aa: CASNKLAVSRAGQNEQFF
abundance: NA; d_gene: TRBD1; j_gene: TRBJ1-2; v_gene: TRBV29-1; CDR3nt: TGCAGCGTACAGGGACAGGGGATCGGTGGCTACACCTTC; CDR3aa: CSVQGQGIGGYTF
abundance: NA; d_gene: TRBD1; j_gene: TRBJ1-2; v_gene: TRBV5-1; CDR3nt: TGCGCCAGCAGCTTGGCCGGGACAGTGCGCTATGGCTACACCTTC; CDR3aa: CASSLAGTVRYGYTF
abundance: NA; d_gene: NA; j_gene: TRBJ1-2; v_gene: TRBV2; CDR3nt: TGTGCCAGCAGGCGAGATACAGGGTTCTATGGCTACACCTTC; CDR3aa: CASRRDTGFYGYTF
abundance: NA; d_gene: TRBD1; j_gene: TRBJ1-1; v_gene: TRBV5-1; CDR3nt: TGCGCCAGCAGCAGGGACAGTCATAACACTGAAGCTTTCTTT; CDR3aa: CASSRDSHNTEAFF
abundance: NA; d_gene: TRBD2; j_gene: TRBJ2-1; v_gene: TRBV7-3; CDR3nt: TGTGCCAGCAGCTTAGAGGGAGGGGAGCAGTTCTTC; CDR3aa: CASSLEGGEQFF
abundance: NA; d_gene: TRBD2; j_gene: TRBJ2-5; v_gene: TRBV7-8; CDR3nt: TGTGCCAGCAGACCTAGGGCGGGGGGGCAAGAGACCCAGTACTTC; CDR3aa: CASRPRAGGQETQYF
abundance: NA; d_gene: NA; j_gene: TRBJ1-1; v_gene: TRBV7-9; CDR3nt: TGTGCCAGCAGCTTAGTGGCGGCCGGTGAAGCTTTCTTT; CDR3aa: CASSLVAAGEAFF
abundance: NA; d_gene: NA; j_gene: TRBJ1-1; v_gene: TRBV14; CDR3nt: TGTGCCAGCAGCCTACTACTGAACACTGAAGCTTTCTTT; CDR3aa: CASSLLLNTEAFF
abundance: once; d_gene: NA; j_gene: TRBJ2-3; v_gene: TRBV11-3; CDR3nt: TGTGCCAGCAGTCGACTAGAATCAGATACGCAGTATTTT; CDR3aa: CASSRLESDTQYF